The next 7 T cell receptor beta chains were all read from a single sample in a study of cytomegalovirus exposure and HLA in healthy donors. PCR amplification relied on 60 Vbeta primers (plus 13 Jbeta primers). Assay: immunoSEQ multiplex PCR; the TCRdb copy retains only in-frame clones and omits some. Of 250,000 or so clones listed, 85% were seen once; the top ten hold roughly 1.3%. The sample was PBMCs. All receptors come from a human donor in good health.

This clone was recorded once. The genes are TRBV21-1 and TRBJ2-7; TRBD2 is the table's D call and was not checked against the DNA. TRBV21-1 is designated a pseudogene. The CDR3 runs to 19 residues. CDR3 bases: TGTGCCAGCAGCACCGTAGGGTCGGGACTAGCACCGAGCTCCTACGAGCAGTACTTC. This sequence encodes CASSTVGSGLAPSSYEQYF.

V and J are TRBV13 and TRBJ2-1; 10 positions match TRBD2. Germline assignment: CDR1 PRHDT and CDR2 FYEKMQ (reference sequence). V lost 3 bases, J lost 2 bases, and 4 bases stayed unmatched. The CDR3 is 16 amino acids. CDR3 DNA: TGTGCCAGCAGCTTGGCTAGCGGGAGAACCTACAATGAGCAGTTCTTC. This codes for CASSLASGRTYNEQFF.

Details on this clone: One end of the junction fails to match germline, which may point to a read error. V gene TRBV7-9 combines with J gene TRBJ2-7; TRBD2 matches at 10 bases. The germline V gene has CDR1 SEHNR and CDR2 FQNEAQ (reference sequence). The CDR3 totals 13 residues. CDR3 nucleotide sequence: TGTTCCAGCAGGCTAGCGGGAGTGGGTGAGCAGTACTTC. Protein product: CSSRLAGVGEQYF.

This chain joins TRBV13 and TRBJ1-1; unclear D gene. This CDR3 contains 15 residues. CDR1 is PRHDT, CDR2 FYEKMQ, per germline (reference sequence). Trimming stripped 5 bases from V and 1 base from J, with 14 bases between. CDR3 sequence: CASSEGPGENTEAFF. CDR3 DNA sequence: TGTGCCAGCAGCGAAGGCCCCGGGGAGAACACTGAAGCTTTCTTT.

The gene calls are TRBV12-5 and TRBJ2-5; no definite D call. Trimming left V 5 bases short and J 4 bases short, with 11 bases between. This CDR3 is built from 13 residues. Germline CDR1 reads LGHNT; CDR2 reads FRNRAP. CDR3 sequence reads: CASGTSRLETQYF. CDR3 DNA sequence: TGTGCTAGTGGTACCTCACGACTAGAGACCCAGTACTTC.

V and J are TRBV19 and TRBJ1-2; D gene uncertain. The V gene's germline CDR1 is LNHDA and CDR2 SQIVND (reference sequence). The V end lost 7 bases, the J end lost 8 bases, and 20 bases lay between the germline ends. The CDR3 is 14 residues long. The CDR3: CASTPDVPRRGYTF. Here the CDR3 DNA reads TGTGCCAGTACCCCAGACGTTCCTAGGCGGGGCTACACCTTC. Drawing the rest from reference TRBV19 and TRBJ1-2, the complete variable domain is DGGITQSPKYLFRKEGQNVTLSCEQNLNHDAMYWYRQDPGQGLRLIYYSQIVNDFQKGDIAEGYSVSREKKESFPLTVTSAQKNPTAFYLCASTPDVPRRGYTFGSGTRLTVV.

The chain uses TRBV7-9 and TRBJ2-6, with 10 bases matching TRBD1. Losses at the gene ends were 0 bases for V and 4 bases for J; bases not matched to a gene: 3. The CDR3 length is 17 residues. Germline V gives CDR1 SEHNR, CDR2 FQNEAQ (reference sequence). The CDR3 is CASSLAGQGPGANVLTF. The CDR3 DNA reads TGTGCCAGCAGCTTAGCGGGACAGGGGCCCGGGGCCAACGTCCTGACTTTC.